The rows below give T cell receptor beta chains drawn from one sample of a study of technical replicates of blood from several donors. TCRdb keeps only in-frame clones here, not all; method: immunoSEQ multiplex PCR. The sample lists tens of thousands of clones; 95% to 97% were seen once. Sequencing was performed on T cells isolated from PBMCs. Every receptor here comes from a human donor in good health. Both conserved end residues are part of each CDR3. D genes are given only for firm matches. Clone size is given for some rows only: seen once, a few or many times, or a class if the clone is expanded.

clone size,V gene,D gene,J gene,CDR3 DNA,CDR3 protein
-,TRBV27,TRBD2,TRBJ2-7,TGTGCCAGCAGCCCTCTTTTGCGGGAGGTCCACTACGAGCAGTACTTC,CASSPLLREVHYEQYF
-,TRBV29-1,-,TRBJ2-7,TGCAGCGTTGAACTAGGGCAGGGCTACGAGCAGTACTTC,CSVELGQGYEQYF
few,TRBV10-3,-,TRBJ1-4,TGTGCCATCAGTGAGTCCGGGACAACTAATGAAAAACTGTTTTTT,CAISESGTTNEKLFF
-,TRBV9,-,TRBJ1-2,TGTGCCAGCAGCGCTACGACAGCAGGGGCGGGCTATGGCTACACCTTC,CASSATTAGAGYGYTF
-,TRBV2,TRBD1,TRBJ2-5,TGTGCCAGCAGTTGGACAGGGAGGGAGACCCAGTACTTC,CASSWTGRETQYF
-,TRBV7-9,-,TRBJ2-3,TGTGCCAGCACTCTCCAGGCAGGGAGGAAAGATACGCAGTATTTT,CASTLQAGRKDTQYF
-,TRBV6-1,TRBD2,TRBJ2-3,TGTGCCAGCAGTGAAGTGCAGACTAGCTACTCAGATACGCAGTATTTT,CASSEVQTSYSDTQYF
-,TRBV28,-,TRBJ2-3,TGTGCCAGCAGCCCCACACCAGATACGCAGTATTTT,CASSPTPDTQYF
-,TRBV5-1,TRBD1,TRBJ1-2,TGCGCCAGCAGCCCAGCGGCCGGGACAGGGCCAAAAAACTATGGCTACACCTTC,CASSPAAGTGPKNYGYTF
-,TRBV4-3,-,TRBJ2-3,TGCGCCAGCAGCCAAGAATTCTCAGGATATACAGATACGCAGTATTTT,CASSQEFSGYTDTQYF
-,TRBV27,TRBD2,TRBJ2-7,TGTGCCAGCAGTGTAAACCTAGCGGGAGGGCCCCTCGAGCAGTACTTC,CASSVNLAGGPLEQYF
-,TRBV6-5,-,TRBJ2-7,TGTGCCAGCGGAGGTGGCGAGGCGATCTCCTACGAGCAGTACTTC,CASGGGEAISYEQYF
-,TRBV5-5,-,TRBJ1-2,TGTGCCAGCAGCTTGCTAATCTATGGCTACACCTTC,CASSLLIYGYTF